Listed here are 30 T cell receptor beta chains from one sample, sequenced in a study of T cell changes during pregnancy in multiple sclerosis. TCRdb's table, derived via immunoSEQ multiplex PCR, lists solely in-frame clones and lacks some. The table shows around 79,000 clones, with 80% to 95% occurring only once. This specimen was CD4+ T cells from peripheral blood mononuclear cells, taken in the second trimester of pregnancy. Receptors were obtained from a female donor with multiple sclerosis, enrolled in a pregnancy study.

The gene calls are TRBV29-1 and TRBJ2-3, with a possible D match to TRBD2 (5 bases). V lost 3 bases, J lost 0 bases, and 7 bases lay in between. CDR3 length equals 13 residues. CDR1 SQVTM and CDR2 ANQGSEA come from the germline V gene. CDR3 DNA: TGCAGCGTTGATCCGGGGAGCACAGATACGCAGTATTTT. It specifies CSVDPGSTDTQYF.

CDR3 in amino acids: CASSLEGGYSPLHF. The DNA for the CDR3 is TGTGCCAGCAGCTTAGAAGGCGGGTATTCACCCCTCCACTTT. The rearrangement joins TRBV7-2 to TRBJ1-6; no clear D. V shed 1 base and J shed 8 bases, with 9 bases lying between them. CDR3 length: 14 amino acids. Per germline, CDR1 SGHTA and CDR2 FQGNSA.

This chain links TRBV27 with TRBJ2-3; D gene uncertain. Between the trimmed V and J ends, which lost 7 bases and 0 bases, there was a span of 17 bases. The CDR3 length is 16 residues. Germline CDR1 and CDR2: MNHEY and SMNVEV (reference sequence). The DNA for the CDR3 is TGTGCCAGCATACCACTAAGAGCCGGAAGCACAGATACGCAGTATTTT. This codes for CASIPLRAGSTDTQYF.

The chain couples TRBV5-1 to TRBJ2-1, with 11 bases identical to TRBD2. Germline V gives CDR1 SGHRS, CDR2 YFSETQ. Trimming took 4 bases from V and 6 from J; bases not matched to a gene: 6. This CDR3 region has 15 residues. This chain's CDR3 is CASSPGLAGGNEQFF. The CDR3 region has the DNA TGCGCCAGCAGCCCCGGACTAGCGGGCGGCAATGAGCAGTTCTTC.

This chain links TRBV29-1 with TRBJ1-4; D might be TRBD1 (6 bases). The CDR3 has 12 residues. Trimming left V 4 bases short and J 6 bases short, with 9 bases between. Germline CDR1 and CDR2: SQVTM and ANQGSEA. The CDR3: CSVGGGDEKLFF. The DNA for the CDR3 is TGCAGCGTTGGAGGGGGGGATGAAAAACTGTTTTTT.

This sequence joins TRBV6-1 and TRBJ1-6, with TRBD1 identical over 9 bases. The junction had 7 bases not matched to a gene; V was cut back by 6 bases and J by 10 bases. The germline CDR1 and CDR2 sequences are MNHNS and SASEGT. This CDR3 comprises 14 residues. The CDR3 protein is CASRGGQGNSPLHF. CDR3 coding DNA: TGTGCCAGCAGGGGGGGACAGGGAAACTCACCCCTCCACTTT.

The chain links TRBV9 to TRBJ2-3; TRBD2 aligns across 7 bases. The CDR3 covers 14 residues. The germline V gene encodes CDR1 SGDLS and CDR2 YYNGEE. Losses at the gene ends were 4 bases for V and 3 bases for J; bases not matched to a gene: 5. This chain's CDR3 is CASSIGTITDTQYF. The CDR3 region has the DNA TGTGCCAGCAGCATCGGGACTATTACAGATACGCAGTATTTT.

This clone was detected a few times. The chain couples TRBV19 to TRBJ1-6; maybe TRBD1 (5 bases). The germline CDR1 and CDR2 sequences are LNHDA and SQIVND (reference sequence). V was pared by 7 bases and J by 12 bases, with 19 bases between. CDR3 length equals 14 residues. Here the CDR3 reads CASTQGTTRLPLHF. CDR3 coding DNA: TGTGCCAGTACCCAGGGCACTACTCGTCTACCCCTCCACTTT.

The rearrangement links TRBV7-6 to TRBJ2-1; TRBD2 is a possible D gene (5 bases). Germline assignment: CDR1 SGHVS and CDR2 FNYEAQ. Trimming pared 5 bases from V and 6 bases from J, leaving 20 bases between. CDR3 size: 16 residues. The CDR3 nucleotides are TGTGCCAGCAGCCCAATCCCGGGTTATGGAGGCAATGAGCAGTTCTTC. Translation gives CASSPIPGYGGNEQFF.

The CDR3 region has the DNA TGTGCCAGCAGCGGGGCGGACTCCTACAATGAGCAGTTCTTC. Protein sequence: CASSGADSYNEQFF. The chain joins TRBV11-3 to TRBJ2-1; TRBD1 is a possible D gene (5 bases). CDR3 size: 14 residues. The V end was cut by 5 bases, the J end by 0 bases, with 8 bases between. Germline lookup yields CDR1 SGHNT and CDR2 YENEEA.

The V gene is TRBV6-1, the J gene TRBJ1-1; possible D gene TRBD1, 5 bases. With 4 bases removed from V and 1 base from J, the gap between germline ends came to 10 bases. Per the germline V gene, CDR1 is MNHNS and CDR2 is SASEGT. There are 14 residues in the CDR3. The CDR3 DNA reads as TGTGCCAGCAGTGGACAGACGAAGAACACTGAAGCTTTCTTT. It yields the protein CASSGQTKNTEAFF.

DNA for the CDR3: TGTGCCAGCAGCTTTTTGGGTAGTGGAGACTATGGCTACACCTTC. It encodes CASSFLGSGDYGYTF. The gene calls are TRBV5-4 and TRBJ1-2, with D uncertain. The CDR3 has 15 residues. V lost 2 bases and J 3 bases, leaving 14 bases between the germline ends. The germline gives CDR1 SGHNT, CDR2 YYREEE (reference sequence). The full variable domain, completed using reference TRBV5-4 and TRBJ1-2, is ETGVTQSPTHLIKTRGQQVTLRCSSQSGHNTVSWYQQALGQGPQFIFQYYREEENGRGNFPPRFSGLQFPNYSSELNVNALELDDSALYLCASSFLGSGDYGYTFGSGTRLTVV.

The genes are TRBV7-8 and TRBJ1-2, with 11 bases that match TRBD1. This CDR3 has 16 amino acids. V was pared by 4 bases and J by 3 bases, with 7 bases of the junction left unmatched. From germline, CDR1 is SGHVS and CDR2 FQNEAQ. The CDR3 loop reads CASSSEGQGGYYGYTF. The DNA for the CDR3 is TGTGCCAGCAGCTCGGAGGGACAGGGGGGTTACTATGGCTACACCTTC. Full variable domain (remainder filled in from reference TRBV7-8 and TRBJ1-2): GAGVSQSPRYKVAKRGQDVALRCDPISGHVSLFWYQQALGQGPEFLTYFQNEAQLDKSGLPSDRFFAERPEGSVSTLKIQRTQQEDSAVYLCASSSEGQGGYYGYTFGSGTRLTVV.

The DNA of the CDR3 is TGTGCCAGCAGCCGAGGGACTAGCGGGAGTTACGAGCAGTACTTC. Residues: CASSRGTSGSYEQYF. The chain carries TRBV9 and TRBJ2-7; the match to TRBD2 covers 14 bases. The CDR3 extends over 15 amino acids. Germline trimming cut 4 bases from V and 4 bases from J; bases unmatched to any gene: 4. Germline V gives CDR1 SGDLS, CDR2 YYNGEE.

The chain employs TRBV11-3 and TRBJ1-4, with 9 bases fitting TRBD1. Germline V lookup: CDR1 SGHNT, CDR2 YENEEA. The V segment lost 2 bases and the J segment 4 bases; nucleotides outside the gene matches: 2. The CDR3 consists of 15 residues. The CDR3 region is CASSLPGQGNEKLFF. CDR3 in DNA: TGTGCCAGCAGCTTACCGGGACAGGGTAATGAAAAACTGTTTTTT.

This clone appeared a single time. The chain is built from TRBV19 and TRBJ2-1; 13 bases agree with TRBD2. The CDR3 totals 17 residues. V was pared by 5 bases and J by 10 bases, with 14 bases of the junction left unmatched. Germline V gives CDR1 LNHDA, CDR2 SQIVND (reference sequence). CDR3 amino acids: CASSARHGLAGVSEQFF. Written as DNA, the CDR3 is TGTGCCAGTAGTGCCCGGCACGGACTAGCGGGAGTGAGCGAGCAGTTCTTC.

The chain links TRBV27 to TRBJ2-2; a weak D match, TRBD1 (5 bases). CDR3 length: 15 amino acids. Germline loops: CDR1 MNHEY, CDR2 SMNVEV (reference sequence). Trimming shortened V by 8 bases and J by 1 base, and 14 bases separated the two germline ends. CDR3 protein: CASSRSTGNTGELFF. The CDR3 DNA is TGTGCCAGCTCAAGATCTACAGGGAACACCGGGGAGCTGTTTTTT.

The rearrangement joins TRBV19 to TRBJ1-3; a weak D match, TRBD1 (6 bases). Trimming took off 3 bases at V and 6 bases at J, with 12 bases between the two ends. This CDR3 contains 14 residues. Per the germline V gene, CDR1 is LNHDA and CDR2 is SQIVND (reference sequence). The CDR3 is CASSIGGGTNTIYF. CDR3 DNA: TGTGCCAGTAGTATCGGGGGGGGCACAAACACCATATATTTT.

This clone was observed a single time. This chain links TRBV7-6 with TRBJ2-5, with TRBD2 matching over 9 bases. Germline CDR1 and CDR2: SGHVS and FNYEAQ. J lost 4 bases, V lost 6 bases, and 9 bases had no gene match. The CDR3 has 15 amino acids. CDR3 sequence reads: CASRGGASGTETQYF. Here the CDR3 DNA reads TGTGCCAGCAGGGGTGGGGCTAGCGGGACAGAGACCCAGTACTTC.

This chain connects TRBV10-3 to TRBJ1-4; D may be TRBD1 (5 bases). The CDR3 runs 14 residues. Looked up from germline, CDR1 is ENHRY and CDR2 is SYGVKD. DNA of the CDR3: TGTGCTTCCGCCCCCGGCAGGGCTAATGAAAAACTGTTTTTT. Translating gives CASAPGRANEKLFF.

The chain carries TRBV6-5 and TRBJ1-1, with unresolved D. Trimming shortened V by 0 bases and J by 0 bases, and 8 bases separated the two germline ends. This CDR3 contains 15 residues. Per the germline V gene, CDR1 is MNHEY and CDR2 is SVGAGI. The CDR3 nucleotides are TGTGCCAGCAGTTACTCGTGGGAGTTGAACACTGAAGCTTTCTTT. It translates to CASSYSWELNTEAFF.

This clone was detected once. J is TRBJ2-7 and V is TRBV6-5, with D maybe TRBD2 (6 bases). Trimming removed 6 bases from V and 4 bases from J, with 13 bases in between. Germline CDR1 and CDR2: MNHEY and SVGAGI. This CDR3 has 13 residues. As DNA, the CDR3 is TGTGCCAGCAGACACCCCGGGACTTACGAGCAGTACTTC. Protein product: CASRHPGTYEQYF.

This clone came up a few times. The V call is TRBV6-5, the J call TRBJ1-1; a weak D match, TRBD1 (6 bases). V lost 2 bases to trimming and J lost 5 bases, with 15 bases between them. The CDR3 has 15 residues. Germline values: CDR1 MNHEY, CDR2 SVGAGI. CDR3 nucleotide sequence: TGTGCCAGCAGTTACACCCCTCAGAGGGGGACTGAAGCTTTCTTT. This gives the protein CASSYTPQRGTEAFF.

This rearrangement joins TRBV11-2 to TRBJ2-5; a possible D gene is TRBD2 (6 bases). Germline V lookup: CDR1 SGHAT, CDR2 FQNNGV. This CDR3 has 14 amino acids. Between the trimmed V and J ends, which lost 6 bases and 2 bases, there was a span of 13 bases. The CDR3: CASRVIGTQETQYF. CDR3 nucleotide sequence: TGTGCCAGCAGGGTAATCGGGACTCAAGAGACCCAGTACTTC.

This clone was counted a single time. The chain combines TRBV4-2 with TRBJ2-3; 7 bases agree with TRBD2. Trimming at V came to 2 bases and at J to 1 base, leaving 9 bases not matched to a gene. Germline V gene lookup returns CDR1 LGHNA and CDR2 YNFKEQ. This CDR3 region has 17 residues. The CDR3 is CASSQTGGGGGTDTQYF. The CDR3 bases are TGTGCCAGCAGCCAAACAGGCGGGGGAGGGGGCACAGATACGCAGTATTTT.

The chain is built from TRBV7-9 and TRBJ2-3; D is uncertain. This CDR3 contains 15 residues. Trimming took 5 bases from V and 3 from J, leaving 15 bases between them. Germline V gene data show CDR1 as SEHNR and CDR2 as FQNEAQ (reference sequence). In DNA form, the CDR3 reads TGTGCCAGCAGCCCAAAGAGGCGCCTGACAGATACGCAGTATTTT. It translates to CASSPKRRLTDTQYF.

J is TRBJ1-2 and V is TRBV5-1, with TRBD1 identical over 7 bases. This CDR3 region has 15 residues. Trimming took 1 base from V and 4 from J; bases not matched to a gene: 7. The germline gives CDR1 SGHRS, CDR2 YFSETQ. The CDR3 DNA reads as TGCGCCAGCAGCTTGACAGGGGAAAGGGGCTATGGCTACACCTTC. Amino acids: CASSLTGERGYGYTF. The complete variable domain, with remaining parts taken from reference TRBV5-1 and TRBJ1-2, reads KAGVTQTPRYLIKTRGQQVTLSCSPISGHRSVSWYQQTPGQGLQFLFEYFSETQRNKGNFPGRFSGRQFSNSRSEMNVSTLELGDSALYLCASSLTGERGYGYTFGSGTRLTVV.

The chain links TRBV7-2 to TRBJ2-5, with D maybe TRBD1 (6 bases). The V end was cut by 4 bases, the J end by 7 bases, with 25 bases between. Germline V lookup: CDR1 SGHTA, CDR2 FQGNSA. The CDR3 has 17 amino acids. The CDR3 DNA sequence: TGTGCCAGCAGCTACATACGCTCAGGGGCCGCCGGAGGGACCCAGTACTTC. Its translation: CASSYIRSGAAGGTQYF.

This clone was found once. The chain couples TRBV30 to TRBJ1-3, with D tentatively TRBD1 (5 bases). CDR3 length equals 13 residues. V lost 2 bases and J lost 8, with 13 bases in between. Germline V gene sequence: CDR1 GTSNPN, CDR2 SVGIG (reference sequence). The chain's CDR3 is CAWSLGAGDTIYF. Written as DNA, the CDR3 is TGTGCCTGGAGTTTAGGGGCGGGGGACACCATATATTTT.

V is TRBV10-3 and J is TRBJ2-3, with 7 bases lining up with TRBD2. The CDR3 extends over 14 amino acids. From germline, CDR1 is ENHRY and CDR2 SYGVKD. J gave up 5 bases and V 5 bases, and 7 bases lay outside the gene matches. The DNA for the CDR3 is TGTGCCATCAGTTTAGCGGGTGACCTAGATACGCAGTATTTT. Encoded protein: CAISLAGDLDTQYF.